This entry lists 20 T cell receptor beta chains sequenced from one sample in a study of shared clonotypes between healthy human individuals. As defined, naive CD8 cells were CD45RO-negative and positively selected for CCR7, with terminally differentiated effector memory CD45RA+ cells excluded. Method: immunoSEQ multiplex PCR; TCRdb's copy keeps in-frame clones and lacks some. The sample carries around 2,000,000 clones, about 95% recorded once. Sequencing was carried out using naive CD8+ T cells sorted from blood. The receptors were gathered from a man in his late teens or twenties in good health.

Worth noting for this clone: At the DNA level, this CDR3 is encoded by other sequences in the same sample as well. The J gene is TRBJ1-1, the V gene TRBV20-1; D is unclear. Germline-derived CDR1 and CDR2 are DFQATT and SNEGSKA (reference sequence). The CDR3 has 11 residues. The V end was cut by 5 bases, the J end by 4 bases, with 8 bases between. CDR3: CSAPRGTEAFF. CDR3 nucleotide sequence: TGCAGTGCTCCCCGGGGCACTGAAGCTTTCTTT.

The gene calls are TRBV6-5 and TRBJ2-7; no clear D. From germline, CDR1 is MNHEY and CDR2 SVGAGI. The CDR3 is made up of 15 amino acids. Trimming took off 4 bases at V and 2 bases at J, with 15 bases between the two ends. The CDR3 nucleotides are TGTGCCAGCAGTTCCCACGACGGATGGACCTACGAGCAGTACTTC. Translating it yields CASSSHDGWTYEQYF.

The genes are TRBV7-2 and TRBJ1-2; 7 nucleotides line up with TRBD1. The V segment lost 3 bases and the J segment 0 bases; nucleotides outside the gene matches: 10. The germline V gene has CDR1 SGHTA and CDR2 FQGNSA. There are 17 residues in the CDR3. CDR3 DNA: TGTGCCAGCAGCTTTCGGTCAGGGGGATACTCTAACTATGGCTACACCTTC. Its protein is CASSFRSGGYSNYGYTF.

The rearrangement links TRBV6-1 to TRBJ1-6; a weak D match, TRBD1 (5 bases). The CDR3 consists of 16 residues. The germline gives CDR1 MNHNS, CDR2 SASEGT. Trimming took off 1 base at V and 6 bases at J, with 13 bases between the two ends. The CDR3 region is CASSEDPRVFNSPLHF. The CDR3 DNA is TGTGCCAGCAGTGAAGACCCCAGGGTGTTTAATTCACCCCTCCACTTT.

The rearrangement links TRBV29-1 to TRBJ2-5; TRBD1 matches at 8 bases. The junction had 7 bases not matched to a gene; V was cut back by 0 bases and J by 1 base. Per the germline V gene, CDR1 is SQVTM and CDR2 is ANQGSEA. This CDR3 contains 16 residues. CDR3 loop: CSVEDQGADAQETQYF. CDR3 bases: TGCAGCGTTGAAGATCAGGGGGCGGATGCCCAAGAGACCCAGTACTTC.

V is TRBV10-3 and J is TRBJ2-7, with TRBD1 matching over 7 bases. Per the germline V gene, CDR1 is ENHRY and CDR2 is SYGVKD. The CDR3 has 13 residues. V shed 10 bases and J 0 bases; nucleotides not matched to a gene: 6. CDR3: CATAGTASYEQYF. The CDR3 DNA follows: TGTGCCACAGCTGGGACAGCCTCCTACGAGCAGTACTTC.

The chain employs TRBV7-8 and TRBJ2-1; D is possibly TRBD2 (6 bases). V was cut by 7 bases and J by 9 bases, with 13 bases left in between. This CDR3 spans 12 amino acids. Germline-derived CDR1 and CDR2 are SGHVS and FQNEAQ. CDR3 protein: CASTNTEGEQFF. The CDR3 region has the DNA TGTGCCAGCACCAATACGGAGGGTGAGCAGTTCTTC.

The J gene is TRBJ2-3, the V gene TRBV30, with D perhaps TRBD2 (5 bases). The CDR3 extends over 16 amino acids. Per germline, CDR1 GTSNPN and CDR2 SVGIG (reference sequence). V was shortened by 0 bases and J by 2 bases, with 15 bases between the two germline ends. The CDR3 sequence is CAWSVLVGVITDTQYF. The DNA of the CDR3 is TGTGCCTGGAGTGTACTAGTGGGAGTTATCACAGATACGCAGTATTTT.

This rearrangement joins TRBV9 to TRBJ2-7, with TRBD2 matching 9 bases. CDR1 and CDR2 (germline): SGDLS, YYNGEE. The CDR3 is 14 amino acids. V lost 3 bases and J lost 3; bases outside the gene matches: 4. CDR3 bases: TGTGCCAGCAGCGCCAGCGGGGGGTACTACGAGCAGTACTTC. This encodes CASSASGGYYEQYF.

The chain carries TRBV6-1 and TRBJ1-2; the D gene is possibly TRBD1 (6 bases). Trimming removed 1 base from V and 0 bases from J, with 9 bases in between. This CDR3 spans 15 amino acids. Germline CDR1 is MNHNS and CDR2 is SASEGT. CDR3 loop: CASSEDRAANYGYTF. CDR3 in DNA: TGTGCCAGCAGTGAAGACAGGGCAGCTAACTATGGCTACACCTTC.

The chain uses TRBV5-1 and TRBJ2-1; the D gene is possibly TRBD2 (6 bases). The CDR3 consists of 15 residues. Germline V gene lookup returns CDR1 SGHRS and CDR2 YFSETQ. The V and J ends lost 3 bases and 1 base respectively, with 11 bases between them. Here the CDR3 reads CASSSVADSYNEQFF. In DNA form, the CDR3 reads TGCGCCAGCAGCTCAGTAGCGGATTCCTACAATGAGCAGTTCTTC.

The V and J genes are TRBV5-1 and TRBJ1-2; D is undetermined. The V end was cut by 0 bases, the J end by 1 base, with 7 bases between. The germline CDR1 and CDR2 sequences are SGHRS and YFSETQ. The CDR3 is 14 amino acids. The CDR3 here is CASSLDADNYGYTF. In DNA, the CDR3 is TGCGCCAGCAGCTTGGACGCCGATAACTATGGCTACACCTTC.

About this clone: Other DNA sequences from this sample encode an identical CDR3 as well. The gene calls are TRBV27 and TRBJ1-1; a possible D gene is TRBD1 (6 bases). Germline CDR1 reads MNHEY; CDR2 reads SMNVEV (reference sequence). V was clipped by 4 bases and J by 5 bases, with 11 bases between them. This CDR3 comprises 13 residues. This CDR3 reads CASSWGARTEAFF. The DNA of the CDR3 is TGTGCCAGCAGTTGGGGGGCAAGGACTGAAGCTTTCTTT.

V usage is TRBV6-5 and J usage is TRBJ2-7, with D tentatively TRBD1 (6 bases). This CDR3 comprises 14 residues. With 6 bases removed from V and 2 bases from J, the gap between germline ends came to 14 bases. Germline V gene data show CDR1 as MNHEY and CDR2 as SVGAGI. The CDR3 spells CASSETGNPYEQYF. DNA of the CDR3: TGTGCCAGCAGCGAAACAGGGAATCCCTACGAGCAGTACTTC.

The genes are TRBV2 and TRBJ1-4; D not resolved. Trimming left V 2 bases short and J 7 bases short, with 11 bases between. This CDR3 region has 14 residues. CDR1 SNHLY and CDR2 FYNNEI come from the germline V gene. The CDR3 DNA reads as TGTGCCAGCAGTGAAATGGCGGTACCTGAAAAACTGTTTTTT. It codes for CASSEMAVPEKLFF.

The V and J genes are TRBV6-1 and TRBJ2-7, with a tentative D call TRBD2 (6 bases). The CDR3 runs 13 residues. V shed 8 bases and J shed 1 base, with 12 bases lying between them. CDR1 MNHNS and CDR2 SASEGT come from the germline V gene. CDR3 in DNA: TGTGCCAGCGGGGGGTGGGTTTCCTACGAGCAGTACTTC. It specifies CASGGWVSYEQYF.

The V and J genes are TRBV7-2 and TRBJ1-5, with D unclear. Germline loops: CDR1 SGHTA, CDR2 FQGNSA. This CDR3 has 15 amino acids. Trimming took 1 base from V and 7 from J, leaving 14 bases between them. CDR3 bases: TGTGCCAGCAGCTTAGATCCGGGTTTAGGACAGCCCCAGCATTTT. Translating gives CASSLDPGLGQPQHF.

The chain recombines TRBV25-1 with TRBJ2-5; D ambiguous. CDR3 length: 12 residues. Germline V gene sequence: CDR1 MGHDK, CDR2 SYGVNS. V was trimmed by 4 bases and J by 4 bases, leaving 7 bases between them. The CDR3 here is CASSVGLETQYF. As DNA, the CDR3 is TGTGCCAGCAGTGTTGGGCTAGAGACCCAGTACTTC.

This sequence joins TRBV6-1 and TRBJ2-7; D might be TRBD1 (5 bases). The CDR3 is 11 residues long. CDR1 is MNHNS and CDR2 is SASEGT in the germline V gene. Deletions cut 7 bases from V and 6 bases from J, with 10 bases between. This CDR3 reads CASKSQGEQYF. CDR3 in DNA: TGTGCCAGCAAGTCCCAGGGCGAGCAGTACTTC.

The rearrangement joins TRBV30 to TRBJ2-5, with TRBD2 matching 7 bases. Germline loops: CDR1 GTSNPN, CDR2 SVGIG (reference sequence). Trimming took 2 bases from V and 5 from J; bases not matched to a gene: 8. This CDR3 contains 14 residues. In DNA, the CDR3 is TGTGCCTGGAGTTTCTTTGCGGGAGCGGAGACCCAGTACTTC. This codes for CAWSFFAGAETQYF.